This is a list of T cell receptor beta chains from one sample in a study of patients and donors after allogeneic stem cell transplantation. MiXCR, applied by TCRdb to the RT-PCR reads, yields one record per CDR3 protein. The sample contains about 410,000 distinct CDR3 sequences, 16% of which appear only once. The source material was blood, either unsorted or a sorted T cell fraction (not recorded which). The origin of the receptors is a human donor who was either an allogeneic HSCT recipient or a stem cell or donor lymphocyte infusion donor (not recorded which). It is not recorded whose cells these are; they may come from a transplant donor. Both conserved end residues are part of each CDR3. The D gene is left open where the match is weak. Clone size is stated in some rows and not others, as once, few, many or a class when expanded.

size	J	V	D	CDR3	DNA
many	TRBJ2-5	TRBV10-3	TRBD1	CAISEGDRGYF	TGTGCCATCAGTGAAGGGGACAGGGGGTACTTC
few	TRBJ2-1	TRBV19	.	CASSMSQRAQFF	TGTGCCAGTAGTATGTCTCAGCGGGCGCAGTTCTTC
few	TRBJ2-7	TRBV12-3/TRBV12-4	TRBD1	CASSLRQGYSEQYF	TGTGCCAGCAGTTTGCGACAGGGTTACTCCGAGCAGTACTTC
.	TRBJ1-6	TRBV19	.	CASSPQSGPFGSPLHF	TGTGCCAGTAGTCCACAATCCGGGCCGTTTGGGTCACCCCTCCACTTT
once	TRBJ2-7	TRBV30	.	CAWSPGGPYEQYF	TGTGCCTGGAGCCCCGGGGGACCTTACGAGCAGTACTTC
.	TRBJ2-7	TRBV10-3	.	CAIRDDNGSPYEQYF	TGTGCCATCAGAGATGATAATGGATCACCCTACGAGCAGTACTTC
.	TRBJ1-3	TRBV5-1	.	CASSVDRISGNTIYF	TGCGCCAGCAGCGTCGACAGAATCTCTGGAAACACCATATATTTT
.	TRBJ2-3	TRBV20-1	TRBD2	CSARVGSGTTDTQYF	TGCAGTGCTAGAGTCGGTAGCGGGACGACAGATACGCAGTATTTT
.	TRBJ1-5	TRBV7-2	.	CASSLAGKGEPQHF	TGTGCCAGCAGCTTAGCGGGGAAGGGTGAACCCCAGCATTTT
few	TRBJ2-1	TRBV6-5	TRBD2	CASSLSGRAHNEQFF	TGTGCCAGCAGTTTAAGCGGGAGGGCCCACAATGAGCAGTTCTTC
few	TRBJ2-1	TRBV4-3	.	CATSRGQEQFF	TGCGCCACCAGCCGGGGGCAAGAGCAGTTCTTC
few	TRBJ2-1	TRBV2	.	CASGLRQSNKLNEQFF	TGTGCCAGCGGGCTCAGGCAATCGAATAAATTAAATGAGCAGTTCTTC
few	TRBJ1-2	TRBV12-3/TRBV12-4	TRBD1	CASKLQGGRDGYTF	TGTGCCAGCAAGCTACAGGGGGGGAGGGATGGCTACACCTTC
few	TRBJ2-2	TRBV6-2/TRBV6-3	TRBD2	CASSYLASGVGGELFF	TGTGCCAGCAGTTACTTGGCTAGCGGGGTTGGCGGGGAGCTGTTTTTT
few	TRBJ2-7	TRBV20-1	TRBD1	CSARDRGRMEQYF	TGCAGTGCCAGGGACAGGGGGCGAATGGAGCAGTACTTC
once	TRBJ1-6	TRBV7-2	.	CASSQRGRSNSPLHF	TGTGCCAGCAGCCAACGGGGACGGAGTAATTCACCCCTCCACTTT
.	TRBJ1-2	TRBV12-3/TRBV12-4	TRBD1	CASRLQGAGNYGYTF	TGTGCCAGCAGATTGCAGGGGGCCGGTAACTATGGCTACACCTTC
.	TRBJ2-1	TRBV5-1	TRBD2	CASSVAGGQNEQFF	TGCGCCAGCAGCGTTGCGGGGGGGCAAAATGAGCAGTTCTTC
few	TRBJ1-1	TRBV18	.	CASSRPAGLNTEAFF	TGTGCCAGCTCACGACCTGCGGGGCTAAACACTGAAGCTTTCTTT
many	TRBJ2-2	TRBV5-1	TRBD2	CASSFLTSGSDTGELFF	TGCGCCAGCAGCTTCCTGACTAGCGGGAGCGACACCGGGGAGCTGTTTTTT
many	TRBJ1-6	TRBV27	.	CASSFGQRNSPLHF	TGTGCCAGCAGTTTTGGGCAGCGTAATTCACCCCTCCACTTT
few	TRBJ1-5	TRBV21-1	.	CASKERLNQPQHF	TGTGCCAGCAAAGAGCGGCTCAATCAGCCCCAGCATTTT
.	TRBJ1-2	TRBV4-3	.	CASSQEKGGYGYTF	TGCGCCAGCAGCCAAGAGAAGGGGGGCTATGGCTACACCTTC
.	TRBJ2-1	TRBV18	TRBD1	CASSPLIGQGANEQFF	TGTGCCAGCTCACCACTAATTGGACAGGGGGCGAATGAGCAGTTCTTC
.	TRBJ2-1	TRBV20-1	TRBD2	CSARTPIGRAGYNEQFF	TGCAGTGCTAGAACGCCCATCGGGAGGGCCGGCTACAATGAGCAGTTCTTC
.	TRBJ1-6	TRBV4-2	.	CASSQVWAGRSPLHF	TGTGCCAGCAGCCAAGTCTGGGCAGGGAGGTCACCCCTCCACTTT
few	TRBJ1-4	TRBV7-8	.	CASSLSWAGKENEKLFF	TGTGCCAGCAGCTTATCGTGGGCGGGAAAAGAGAATGAAAAACTGTTTTTT
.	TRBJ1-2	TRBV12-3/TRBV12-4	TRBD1	CASSLTGTGGVFWGYTF	TGTGCCAGCAGTTTAACCGGGACAGGGGGCGTGTTTTGGGGCTACACCTTC
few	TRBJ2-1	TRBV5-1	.	CASSARGRQGVYNEQFF	TGCGCCAGCAGCGCCCGAGGGAGGCAGGGGGTTTACAATGAGCAGTTCTTC
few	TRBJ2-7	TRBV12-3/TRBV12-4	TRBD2	CASSLLAGVTYEQYF	TGTGCCAGCAGTTTACTGGCGGGAGTTACCTACGAGCAGTACTTC
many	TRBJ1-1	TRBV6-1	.	CASHRDRNTEAFF	TGTGCCAGCCACAGAGACAGGAACACTGAAGCTTTCTTT
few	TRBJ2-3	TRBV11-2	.	CASSLVNWGGPYETDTQYF	TGTGCCAGCAGCTTAGTGAACTGGGGGGGCCCTTATGAGACAGATACGCAGTATTTT